The 14 T cell receptor beta chains below come from one sample, sequenced in a study of T cells in Graves' hyperthyroidism and ophthalmopathy. TCR beta CDR3 region amplification was performed from RNA transcripts. During a first-round RT-PCR of the TCR CDR3, the HTBI primer set was used. TCRdb reprocessed the multiplex PCR reads via MiXCR and lists one record per CDR3 protein. The sample contains some 760,000 distinct CDR3 sequences, 13% to 15% of which appear only once. Sequencing was done on a sample of blood. These receptors came from a woman in her late teens or twenties with Graves' hyperthyroidism.

This clonotype turned up a few times. V and J are TRBV29-1 and TRBJ1-4; possibly TRBD1 for D (5 bases). V was clipped by 3 bases and J by 2 bases, with 19 bases between them. Germline CDR1 reads SQVTM; CDR2 reads ANQGSEA. This CDR3 has 17 residues. CDR3 bases: TGCAGCGTTGAGGCCCGGACAAGGGAGGGGACTAATGAAAAACTGTTTTTT. It specifies CSVEARTREGTNEKLFF.

The V and J genes are TRBV5-6 and TRBJ2-3; D is unresolved. Germline V CDR1 and CDR2: SGHDT, YYEEEE. This CDR3 has 14 residues. Trimming left V 4 bases short and J 6 bases short, with 15 bases between. In DNA form, the CDR3 reads TGTGCCAGCAGCCCAGCGAACCCATGGGATACGCAGTATTTT. As protein: CASSPANPWDTQYF.

The gene calls are TRBV19 and TRBJ2-1, with 8 bases fitting TRBD2. The ends lost 3 bases at V and 6 bases at J; junction bases unmatched: 22. Germline CDR1 LNHDA, CDR2 SQIVND (reference sequence). The CDR3 is 20 residues long. In nucleotides, the CDR3 is TGTGCCAGTAGTATGGCCCCCGGGACTAGTAGCATTTTTTTGGGCAATGAGCAGTTCTTC. Translating it yields CASSMAPGTSSIFLGNEQFF.

This clonotype came up a few times. The chain carries TRBV19 and TRBJ1-1; a weak D match, TRBD1 (5 bases). The CDR3 is 14 residues long. Germline V gene data show CDR1 as LNHDA and CDR2 as SQIVND (reference sequence). The V end lost 9 bases, the J end lost 5 bases, and 19 bases lay between the germline ends. The CDR3: CASKTDGGFTEAFF. The CDR3 nucleotides are TGTGCCAGCAAAACCGACGGGGGGTTTACTGAAGCTTTCTTT.

There are a few counts of this clonotype. The chain uses TRBV5-1 and TRBJ1-1, with 8 bases matching TRBD1. V lost 4 bases to trimming and J lost 5 bases; unmatched junction nucleotides: 7. This CDR3 comprises 14 residues. The V gene's germline CDR1 is SGHRS and CDR2 YFSETQ. The CDR3 spells CASSPDRAATEAFF. As DNA, the CDR3 is TGCGCCAGCAGCCCGGACAGGGCTGCGACTGAAGCTTTCTTT. The full variable domain, with the rest looked up from reference TRBV5-1 and TRBJ1-1, is KAGVTQTPRYLIKTRGQQVTLSCSPISGHRSVSWYQQTPGQGLQFLFEYFSETQRNKGNFPGRFSGRQFSNSRSEMNVSTLELGDSALYLCASSPDRAATEAFFGQGTRLTVV.

The chain employs TRBV6-5 and TRBJ2-5; D gene ambiguous. Germline CDR1 is MNHEY and CDR2 is SVGAGI. There are 12 residues in the CDR3. V lost 2 bases, J lost 6 bases, and 7 bases lay in between. The CDR3 coding sequence is TGTGCCAGCAGTTACCCTCAGAAGACCCAGTACTTC. Its translation: CASSYPQKTQYF.

The chain uses TRBV4-2 and TRBJ1-1, with D possibly TRBD1 on 6 matching bases. Trimming removed 4 bases at V and 3 bases at J, with 24 bases between. Germline values: CDR1 LGHNA, CDR2 YNFKEQ. The CDR3 runs 18 residues. Here the CDR3 reads CASSLGWVGNREDTEAFF. The CDR3 nucleotides are TGTGCCAGCAGCCTCGGGTGGGTGGGTAACAGGGAGGACACTGAAGCTTTCTTT.

This clonotype turned up a few times. V is TRBV6-1 and J is TRBJ2-7, with D possibly matching TRBD2 (6 bases). This CDR3 comprises 16 residues. Trimming removed 2 bases at V and 0 bases at J, with 14 bases between. Germline V gene sequence: CDR1 MNHNS, CDR2 SASEGT. The CDR3 DNA is TGTGCCAGCAGTGAATCCCCCGGGAGTGCCTCCTACGAGCAGTACTTC. Its translation: CASSESPGSASYEQYF.

This CDR3 reads CASSFEGAGGPYTQYF. The CDR3 region has the DNA TGTGCCAGCAGTTTTGAGGGGGCGGGGGGGCCCTATACGCAGTATTTT. The chain joins TRBV12-3 or TRBV12-4 to TRBJ2-3; 9 bases align to TRBD2. CDR3 length: 16 residues. J gave up 7 bases and V 3 bases, and 11 bases lay outside the gene matches.

Concerning this clonotype: One end of the junction varies from germline; a read error may be responsible. CDR3 sequence (DNA): TGTGCCAGCGGCTTAATTCTGGGCGGTCAGGGGGAAGAGGGGACCCAGTACTTC. This translates into CASGLILGGQGEEGTQYF. The chain has TRBV7-8 and TRBJ2-5; 7 positions match TRBD1. The CDR3 extends over 18 amino acids. CDR1 is SGHVS and CDR2 is FQNEAQ in the germline V gene. Supplemented by reference TRBV7-8 and TRBJ2-5, the full variable domain reads GAGVSQSPRYKVAKRGQDVALRCDPISGHVSLFWYQQALGQGPEFLTYFQNEAQLDKSGLPSDRFFAERPEGSVSTLKIQRTQQEDSAVYLCASGLILGGQGEEGTQYFGPGTRLLVL.

The V gene is TRBV4-2, the J gene TRBJ2-7; D uncertain. V was trimmed by 1 base and J by 2 bases, leaving 12 bases between them. CDR1 and CDR2 (germline): LGHNA, YNFKEQ. This CDR3 is 15 amino acids long. The CDR3 here is CASSQVGNTPYEQYF. In DNA, the CDR3 is TGTGCCAGCAGCCAAGTGGGGAACACTCCCTACGAGCAGTACTTC.

This clonotype was seen just once. J is TRBJ2-1 and V is TRBV6-2 or TRBV6-3; D not certain. This CDR3 spans 11 amino acids. Germline V gene lookup returns CDR1 MNHEY and CDR2 SVGEGT. Trimming took off 6 bases at V and 10 bases at J, with 10 bases between the two ends. CDR3 sequence (DNA): TGTGCCAGCAGCCAACTTCACGAGCAGTTCTTC. Protein: CASSQLHEQFF.

There are many counts of this clonotype. V usage is TRBV20-1 and J usage is TRBJ2-3; D possibly corresponds to TRBD2 (5 bases). Germline V lookup: CDR1 DFQATT, CDR2 SNEGSKA (reference sequence). The CDR3 is 15 residues long. Trimming shortened V by 0 bases and J by 3 bases, and 13 bases separated the two germline ends. Here the CDR3 DNA reads TGCAGTGCTAGAGATGCCTTGAGGGCAACAGATACGCAGTATTTT. Translated, it gives CSARDALRATDTQYF.

A remark on this clonotype: This may come from a read error, since a much larger clone is one base off. As DNA, the CDR3 is TGTGCCAGCGGGGAGTGGGGCACCGGAAGGTACGAGCAGTACTTC. Amino acids: CASGEWGTGRYEQYF. V usage is TRBV19 and J usage is TRBJ2-7, with D perhaps matching TRBD1 or TRBD2 (5 bases each). Germline CDR1 and CDR2: LNHDA and SQIVND (reference sequence). Trimming took 9 bases from V and 4 from J, leaving 22 bases between them. The CDR3 consists of 15 residues.